Below are 11 T cell receptor beta chains sequenced from a single sample in a study of radiation and T cells in renal cell carcinoma. Time point indicated: blood 4 weeks post-SBRT, at nephrectomy. Treatment denoted: 15 Gy SBRT to primary tumor, nephrectomy 4 weeks later. Profiling relied on immunoSEQ multiplex PCR, and the TCRdb table lists in-frame clones only, not all of them. Here the sample spans around 81,000 clones, around four fifths being singletons. Here the sequenced sample was blood, taken from a patient whose treatment included radiotherapy and nephrectomy. These receptor sequences come from a man aged 50 to 60 with renal cell carcinoma.

The J gene is TRBJ2-5, the V gene TRBV6-5; D is possibly TRBD2 (5 bases). CDR1 is MNHEY and CDR2 is SVGAGI in the germline V gene. With 2 bases removed from V and 4 bases from J, the gap between germline ends came to 14 bases. This CDR3 region has 15 residues. The CDR3, as DNA: TGTGCCAGCAGTTACCCCGGTACCGGGGTAGAGACCCAGTACTTC. It codes for CASSYPGTGVETQYF.

V and J are TRBV7-2 and TRBJ2-3, with 14 nucleotides matching TRBD2. This CDR3 spans 16 amino acids. V shed 5 bases, J shed 5 bases, and the junction held 6 bases outside the gene matches. Germline lookup yields CDR1 SGHTA and CDR2 FQGNSA. The CDR3 nucleotides are TGTGCCAGCAGCCACCGACTAGCGGGGGGGCAAGATACGCAGTATTTT. This sequence encodes CASSHRLAGGQDTQYF. Combining the CDR3 with reference TRBV7-2 and TRBJ2-3 gives the whole variable domain GAGVSQSPSNKVTEKGKDVELRCDPISGHTALYWYRQSLGQGLEFLIYFQGNSAPDKSGLPSDRFSAERTGGSVSTLTIQRTQQEDSAVYLCASSHRLAGGQDTQYFGPGTRLTVL.

V gene TRBV19 combines with J gene TRBJ1-1, with D unresolved. Germline CDR1 and CDR2: LNHDA and SQIVND (reference sequence). The CDR3 is made up of 11 amino acids. The V gene lost 1 base and the J gene lost 5 bases, with 2 bases spanning the gap. The CDR3 coding sequence is TGTGCCAGTAGTATAGGTACTGAAGCTTTCTTT. Translation: CASSIGTEAFF.

This clone was found once. J is TRBJ2-1 and V is TRBV7-3; D is possibly TRBD2 (6 bases). V was pared by 1 base and J by 4 bases, with 11 bases between. The CDR3 is 15 amino acids. The germline CDR1 and CDR2 sequences are SGHTA and FQGTGA. This CDR3 reads CASSLRQGGYNEQFF. CDR3 in DNA: TGTGCCAGCAGCTTAAGGCAGGGAGGTTACAATGAGCAGTTCTTC.

The chain is built from TRBV19 and TRBJ2-7; D call uncertain. Trimming took off 3 bases at V and 7 bases at J, with 19 bases between the two ends. Germline V gene lookup returns CDR1 LNHDA and CDR2 SQIVND (reference sequence). This CDR3 comprises 15 residues. In DNA form, the CDR3 reads TGTGCCAGTAGTATCGGCGCGGAATCCCTCTTGGAGCAGTACTTC. It specifies CASSIGAESLLEQYF.

The rearrangement links TRBV6-5 to TRBJ1-1, with no clear D. The germline V gene encodes CDR1 MNHEY and CDR2 SVGAGI. V lost 4 bases and J lost 1, with 10 bases in between. The CDR3 covers 14 residues. The CDR3 sequence is CASSSQGRNTEAFF. For the CDR3, the DNA is TGTGCCAGCAGTTCCCAAGGGAGGAACACTGAAGCTTTCTTT.

The CDR3, as DNA: TGTGCCAGTAGTATAGAAGGCACTGAAGCTTTCTTT. It codes for CASSIEGTEAFF. The V call is TRBV19, the J call TRBJ1-1; D is unclear. There are 12 residues in the CDR3. Trimming pared 0 bases from V and 4 bases from J, leaving 3 bases between. Germline CDR1 LNHDA, CDR2 SQIVND (reference sequence).

The rearrangement uses TRBV2 and TRBJ1-1; no clear D gene. The CDR3 extends over 13 amino acids. Germline CDR1 SNHLY, CDR2 FYNNEI. Trimming took off 4 bases at V and 2 bases at J, with 8 bases between the two ends. The CDR3 region has the DNA TGTGCCAGCAGTGCGTCGCCTAACACTGAAGCTTTCTTT. Its translation is CASSASPNTEAFF.

The chain joins TRBV10-1 to TRBJ2-3; the match to TRBD1 covers 8 bases. V lost 6 bases and J lost 4; bases outside the gene matches: 6. The CDR3 covers 14 residues. The germline V gene has CDR1 WNHNN and CDR2 SYGVQD (reference sequence). The CDR3 DNA is TGCGCCAGCAGCAACAGGGGGGCCGCAGATACGCAGTATTTT. This codes for CASSNRGAADTQYF.

V usage is TRBV18 and J usage is TRBJ1-1; tentative D call: TRBD1 (5 bases). Germline V CDR1 and CDR2: KGHSH, LQKENI. This CDR3 is 15 amino acids long. V was trimmed by 1 base and J by 3 bases, leaving 12 bases between them. The CDR3 nucleotides read TGTGCCAGCTCACCACACGCCAGGGTGGACACTGAAGCTTTCTTT. Its protein product is CASSPHARVDTEAFF. The whole variable domain, filled in from reference TRBV18 and TRBJ1-1, reads NAGVMQNPRHLVRRRGQEARLRCSPMKGHSHVYWYRQLPEEGLKFMVYLQKENIIDESGMPKERFSAEFPKEGPSILRIQQVVRGDSAAYFCASSPHARVDTEAFFGQGTRLTVV.

V gene TRBV11-3 combines with J gene TRBJ1-3; D gene uncertain. Trimming removed 6 bases from V and 0 bases from J, with 9 bases in between. Germline V gene sequence: CDR1 SGHNT, CDR2 YENEEA. This CDR3 region has 14 residues. The CDR3 DNA sequence: TGTGCCAGCAGGAAGGACCACTCTGGAAACACCATATATTTT. Encoded protein: CASRKDHSGNTIYF.